This T cell receptor beta chain was sequenced for a study of human T cells and chemical hapten exposure. This clonotype was counted at least ten times. The target antigen is unknown. The time point denotes: patch test 1, 2 weeks after DPC sensitization. As to treatment: therapeutic diphenylcyclopropenone sensitization with weekly scalp DPC. Overall study results and limits: Counts of TCRs above 1 in 1000 frequency stayed unchanged with DPC sensitization.

From the RACE reads, TCRdb called clonotypes with MiXCR, one entry per CDR3 protein. The table has 300,000 to 450,000 distinct CDR3 sequences, more than 4.5% seen once. This CDR3 is 12 amino acids long. The ends were cut back, 2 bases at V and 6 bases at J, with 10 bases in the middle. CDR1 and CDR2 from the germline V gene are SQVTM and ANQGSEA. The chain couples TRBV29-1 to TRBJ1-1; possibly TRBD1 for D (5 bases). The source was whole blood, collected in connection with sensitization to the hapten diphenylcyclopropenone (DPC). This TCR derives from a woman aged 50 to 60 with alopecia areata. Some clones in this sample may be carry-over from other donors' samples. The CDR3 DNA is TGCAGCGTTGAACAGGGTGTCGCTGAAGCTTTCTTT. Protein sequence: CSVEQGVAEAFF.